Following are 16 T cell receptor beta chains from one sample sequenced in a study of T cells in tuberculosis. Sequencing was performed with immunoSEQ multiplex PCR; in TCRdb, only in-frame clones are kept and a portion is missing. Here the sample spans some 47,000 clones, nearly 95% being singletons. The sample taken for sequencing was PBMCs. The origin of the receptors is a donor between 10 and 29 years old with latent tuberculosis or without tuberculosis infection.

A single count supports this clone. This chain joins TRBV13 and TRBJ2-2; D might be TRBD1 (6 bases). Trimming shortened V by 5 bases and J by 1 base, and 23 bases separated the two germline ends. The CDR3 contains 19 residues. The germline V gene has CDR1 PRHDT and CDR2 FYEKMQ (reference sequence). DNA of the CDR3: TGTGCCAGCAGCCGCCGTACCCCCCAACAGGGTGTGAACACCGGGGAGCTGTTTTTT. This translates into CASSRRTPQQGVNTGELFF.

The chain couples TRBV5-1 to TRBJ2-2; D is possibly TRBD2 (5 bases). Germline assignment: CDR1 SGHRS and CDR2 YFSETQ. This CDR3 contains 14 residues. V was trimmed by 2 bases and J by 3 bases, leaving 8 bases between them. CDR3 nucleotides: TGCGCCAGCAGCTTATCGGGATACACCGGGGAGCTGTTTTTT. Translating it yields CASSLSGYTGELFF. The whole variable domain, filled in from reference TRBV5-1 and TRBJ2-2, reads KAGVTQTPRYLIKTRGQQVTLSCSPISGHRSVSWYQQTPGQGLQFLFEYFSETQRNKGNFPGRFSGRQFSNSRSEMNVSTLELGDSALYLCASSLSGYTGELFFGEGSRLTVL.

The chain is built from TRBV13 and TRBJ2-4; TRBD2 matches at 9 bases. Per germline, CDR1 PRHDT and CDR2 FYEKMQ (reference sequence). This CDR3 comprises 14 residues. V shed 5 bases, J shed 6 bases, and the junction held 5 bases outside the gene matches. CDR3 nucleotides: TGTGCCAGCAGCCCACAGACTAGCGGAAACATTCAGTACTTC. Protein: CASSPQTSGNIQYF.

The chain joins TRBV5-1 to TRBJ1-4; no clear D. The ends were cut back, 0 bases at V and 6 bases at J, with 18 bases in the middle. Germline CDR1 is SGHRS and CDR2 is YFSETQ. CDR3 length: 17 residues. The CDR3 here is CASSLVGTPSFDEKLFF. The CDR3 DNA reads as TGCGCCAGCAGCTTGGTGGGCACCCCGAGCTTTGATGAAAAACTGTTTTTT. Full variable domain (outside the CDR3, taken from reference TRBV5-1 and TRBJ1-4): KAGVTQTPRYLIKTRGQQVTLSCSPISGHRSVSWYQQTPGQGLQFLFEYFSETQRNKGNFPGRFSGRQFSNSRSEMNVSTLELGDSALYLCASSLVGTPSFDEKLFFGSGTQLSVL.

The rearrangement links TRBV25-1 to TRBJ2-1, with 12 bases that match TRBD2. This CDR3 is built from 15 residues. V lost 2 bases to trimming and J lost 6 bases; unmatched junction nucleotides: 2. Germline CDR1 is MGHDK and CDR2 is SYGVNS. The CDR3 loop is CASSEPTSGSNEQFF. Written as DNA, the CDR3 is TGTGCCAGCAGTGAACCGACTAGCGGGAGCAATGAGCAGTTCTTC.

The chain uses TRBV19 and TRBJ2-1; the match to TRBD2 covers 7 bases. The germline V gene encodes CDR1 LNHDA and CDR2 SQIVND (reference sequence). V trimming: 0 bases; J trimming: 7 bases; junction bases outside the gene matches: 9. The CDR3 contains 16 residues. Here the CDR3 reads CASSIEKGRERNEQFF. The CDR3 DNA reads TGTGCCAGTAGTATAGAGAAGGGGCGGGAGAGGAATGAGCAGTTCTTC.

This chain connects TRBV6-1 to TRBJ2-1, with a weak D call TRBD2 (6 bases). Germline assignment: CDR1 MNHNS and CDR2 SASEGT. CDR3 length: 15 amino acids. V was cut by 1 base and J by 5 bases, with 12 bases left in between. This CDR3 is CASSEVGDWDNEQFF. The CDR3 coding sequence is TGTGCCAGCAGTGAAGTTGGGGACTGGGACAATGAGCAGTTCTTC.

The chain uses TRBV6-1 and TRBJ1-6; 9 bases fit TRBD1. CDR1 is MNHNS and CDR2 is SASEGT in the germline V gene. Germline trimming cut 2 bases from V and 9 bases from J; bases unmatched to any gene: 5. The CDR3 totals 15 residues. The DNA for the CDR3 is TGTGCCAGCAGTGAACTGGACAGGGGAAGTTCACCCCTCCACTTT. Protein product: CASSELDRGSSPLHF.

The J gene is TRBJ2-7, the V gene TRBV27, with TRBD2 matching over 7 bases. V shed 5 bases and J 3 bases; nucleotides not matched to a gene: 13. This CDR3 region has 16 residues. CDR1 MNHEY and CDR2 SMNVEV come from the germline V gene (reference sequence). DNA for the CDR3: TGTGCCAGCAGTCCCTCGGCTAGCGGAAGCCACTACGAGCAGTACTTC. It is translated as CASSPSASGSHYEQYF.

This clone was detected only once. The chain combines TRBV7-6 with TRBJ2-7, with 13 bases identical to TRBD2. The length of the CDR3 is 15 residues. From germline, CDR1 is SGHVS and CDR2 FNYEAQ. V was clipped by 5 bases and J by 2 bases; unmatched bases: 3. The CDR3 sequence: CASSPGTSGTYEQYF. The CDR3 region has the DNA TGTGCCAGCAGCCCCGGGACTAGCGGGACCTACGAGCAGTACTTC.

This clone was picked up one time. The gene calls are TRBV6-1 and TRBJ1-5; 9 positions match TRBD1. The ends lost 7 bases at V and 4 bases at J; junction bases unmatched: 5. CDR1 is MNHNS and CDR2 is SASEGT in the germline V gene. The CDR3 length is 14 residues. The CDR3 loop is CASIWTGANQPQHF. CDR3 nucleotides: TGTGCCAGCATTTGGACAGGGGCTAATCAGCCCCAGCATTTT.

This chain connects TRBV10-3 to TRBJ1-1; no firm D call. V shed 3 bases and J shed 2 bases, with 16 bases lying between them. Germline V gives CDR1 ENHRY, CDR2 SYGVKD. This CDR3 is built from 16 residues. The CDR3 DNA reads as TGTGCCATCAGTGATAGTCGGACGGGAAAAAACACTGAAGCTTTCTTT. It translates to CAISDSRTGKNTEAFF.

The V gene is TRBV5-1, the J gene TRBJ2-3; 9 positions agree with TRBD1. Germline V gene lookup returns CDR1 SGHRS and CDR2 YFSETQ. The trim removed 4 bases at V and 6 bases at J, leaving 6 bases unmatched. The CDR3 extends over 14 amino acids. CDR3 DNA: TGCGCCAGCAGCAAGGACAGGGGTGAGGATACGCAGTATTTT. Protein sequence: CASSKDRGEDTQYF.

The CDR3 sequence is CASSSGLPVNTEAFF. The DNA for the CDR3 is TGTGCCAGCAGTTCGGGACTCCCCGTGAACACTGAAGCTTTCTTT. The V gene is TRBV6-5, the J gene TRBJ1-1, with a tentative D call TRBD1 (5 bases). This CDR3 is 15 amino acids long. Germline CDR1 MNHEY, CDR2 SVGAGI. V shed 4 bases and J shed 0 bases, with 12 bases lying between them.

The chain uses TRBV7-2 and TRBJ2-7; D possibly corresponds to TRBD1 (5 bases). The germline CDR1 and CDR2 sequences are SGHTA and FQGNSA. CDR3 size: 13 residues. V was trimmed by 0 bases and J by 3 bases, leaving 6 bases between them. CDR3: CASSLAQGYEQYF. The CDR3 DNA is TGTGCCAGCAGCTTAGCCCAGGGCTACGAGCAGTACTTC.

This chain connects TRBV19 to TRBJ1-4; TRBD1 is a possible D gene (6 bases). Germline V gene lookup returns CDR1 LNHDA and CDR2 SQIVND (reference sequence). This CDR3 spans 15 amino acids. V was pared by 5 bases and J by 3 bases, with 13 bases between. The CDR3 spells CASSSWEGANEKLFF. DNA for the CDR3: TGTGCCAGTAGTTCATGGGAGGGGGCTAATGAAAAACTGTTTTTT.